This TCR beta chain originates from a study of T cell repertoires in cytomegalovirus infection. Study-level background: CMV epitopes that were recently identified and HLA-C-restricted were used alongside well-studied HLA-B-restricted ones. A matching HLA type, together with CMV infection, was signaled by public TCR beta signatures.

Overall study findings and caveats: There were carriers of CMV plus the relevant HLA, and cumulative public TCR beta family frequency identified them. Across the ex vivo response, the dominant clonotypes were HLA-C-restricted CMV-specific TCR beta clonotypes.

Via MiXCR, TCRdb re-called the reads, giving one row per CDR3 protein. Of a few hundred thousand distinct CDR3 sequences listed, 35% to 50% are singletons. CDR1 and CDR2 (germline): LNHDA, SQIVND (reference sequence). Trimming stripped 6 bases from V and 3 bases from J, with 11 bases between. CDR3 length equals 13 residues. Remarks on this clonotype: What it binds is unknown.

This clonotype was obtained from a human donor in good health (CMV status not recorded). Some clones in this sample may be carry-over from other donors' samples. The rearrangement uses TRBV19 and TRBJ1-1; possible D gene TRBD1, 5 bases. Material: cultured PBMCs, obtained from culture after CMV antigen stimulation. CDR3 residues: CASSVTVYTEAFF. As DNA, the CDR3 is TGTGCCAGTAGCGTGACAGTATACACTGAAGCTTTCTTT. The variable domain in full, completed from reference TRBV19 and TRBJ1-1, reads DGGITQSPKYLFRKEGQNVTLSCEQNLNHDAMYWYRQDPGQGLRLIYYSQIVNDFQKGDIAEGYSVSREKKESFPLTVTSAQKNPTAFYLCASSVTVYTEAFFGQGTRLTVV.